Below are 14 T cell receptor beta chains sequenced from a single sample in a study of cytomegalovirus exposure and HLA in healthy donors. The PCR contained 60 Vbeta and 13 Jbeta primers. Using immunoSEQ multiplex PCR, the repertoire was profiled, and TCRdb retains in-frame clones only, with some absent. The sample includes some 120,000 clones, 75% to 85% of them seen just once. Sequencing was carried out using PBMCs. The receptors stem from a woman in her forties or fifties in good health and CMV-seropositive.

V is TRBV5-1 and J is TRBJ2-7; 10 nucleotides align to TRBD2. Germline-derived CDR1 and CDR2 are SGHRS and YFSETQ. The CDR3 is 16 residues long. J was trimmed by 0 bases and V by 3 bases; bases with no gene match: 6. As DNA, the CDR3 is TGCGCCAGCAGCTCATCTAGCGGGGGCAACTCCTACGAGCAGTACTTC. Amino acid sequence: CASSSSSGGNSYEQYF.

This clone is a singleton in its sample. J is TRBJ2-6 and V is TRBV27, with 7 bases that match TRBD1. This CDR3 contains 18 residues. Germline V lookup: CDR1 MNHEY, CDR2 SMNVEV (reference sequence). Trimming took 4 bases from V and 2 from J; bases not matched to a gene: 11. The DNA for the CDR3 is TGTGCCAGCAGTTCCCGGCCGGGGACAGTAACTGGGGCCAACGTCCTGACTTTC. Amino acid sequence: CASSSRPGTVTGANVLTF.

The rearrangement joins TRBV9 to TRBJ1-1; perhaps TRBD1 as D (6 bases). Trimming removed 3 bases at V and 6 bases at J, with 18 bases between. Germline loops: CDR1 SGDLS, CDR2 YYNGEE. The length of the CDR3 is 15 residues. As DNA, the CDR3 is TGTGCCAGCAGCGACCCCCTGACAGGAAAGGCTGAAGCTTTCTTT. Protein product: CASSDPLTGKAEAFF.

The chain carries TRBV5-1 and TRBJ2-1, with 13 bases that match TRBD2. Losses at the gene ends were 4 bases for V and 5 bases for J; bases not matched to a gene: 3. The CDR3 is made up of 15 amino acids. Germline V gives CDR1 SGHRS, CDR2 YFSETQ. The CDR3 DNA follows: TGCGCCAGCAGCCCGGGACTAGCGGGGAACAATGAGCAGTTCTTC. Translated, it gives CASSPGLAGNNEQFF.

The sample holds many counts of this clone. The chain links TRBV7-2 to TRBJ2-7; 10 nucleotides align to TRBD1. V shed 4 bases and J 6 bases; nucleotides not matched to a gene: 12. This CDR3 comprises 16 residues. Germline loops: CDR1 SGHTA, CDR2 FQGNSA. The CDR3 DNA reads TGTGCCAGCAGCTGGAGACAGGGGGCGTCTGGGAGCGAGCAGTACTTC. It codes for CASSWRQGASGSEQYF.

This rearrangement joins TRBV29-1 to TRBJ2-5; D may be TRBD1 (6 bases). Per the germline V gene, CDR1 is SQVTM and CDR2 is ANQGSEA. This CDR3 has 12 amino acids. V lost 4 bases, J lost 5 bases, and 11 bases lay in between. The CDR3 reads CSVGTGLETQYF. The CDR3 nucleotides are TGCAGCGTTGGAACAGGGCTCGAGACCCAGTACTTC.

This rearrangement joins TRBV4-2 to TRBJ1-2; 8 positions agree with TRBD1. This CDR3 is built from 17 residues. V lost 4 bases and J lost 2; bases outside the gene matches: 12. Per the germline V gene, CDR1 is LGHNA and CDR2 is YNFKEQ. The CDR3 is CASSLTADRGLNYGYTF. CDR3 bases: TGTGCCAGCAGCCTTACCGCTGACAGGGGCCTGAACTATGGCTACACCTTC.

The CDR3 region has the DNA TGTGCCAGCAGCACTCAGGGTTCCGGAAACACCATATATTTT. Amino acids: CASSTQGSGNTIYF. The chain is built from TRBV7-2 and TRBJ1-3; possibly TRBD1 for D (5 bases). This CDR3 is built from 14 residues. V lost 5 bases to trimming and J lost 4 bases, with 12 bases between them. Germline V CDR1 and CDR2: SGHTA, FQGNSA.

The chain is built from TRBV5-1 and TRBJ2-7; the match to TRBD1 covers 7 bases. Per germline, CDR1 SGHRS and CDR2 YFSETQ. The junction had 4 bases not matched to a gene; V was cut back by 4 bases and J by 3 bases. The CDR3 has 13 residues. CDR3 sequence reads: CASSARDSYEQYF. DNA for the CDR3: TGCGCCAGCAGCGCCCGGGACAGCTACGAGCAGTACTTC.

This chain links TRBV4-1 with TRBJ2-2, with D maybe TRBD1 (7 bases). The CDR3 extends over 16 amino acids. Germline lookup yields CDR1 MGHRA and CDR2 YSYEKL. The V end was cut by 7 bases, the J end by 7 bases, with 22 bases between. The CDR3 bases are TGCGCCAGCACCGGCCCCAGGGGGGAGAGGAACGGGGAGCTGTTTTTT. Translated, it gives CASTGPRGERNGELFF.

The V and J genes are TRBV9 and TRBJ2-5; D is uncertain. V was cut by 7 bases and J by 3 bases, with 7 bases left in between. Germline CDR1 SGDLS, CDR2 YYNGEE. This CDR3 is 11 amino acids long. This CDR3 reads CASAFEETQYF. The CDR3 region has the DNA TGTGCCAGCGCGTTTGAAGAGACCCAGTACTTC.

Comment on this clone: One end of the junction varies from germline; a read error may be responsible. The genes are TRBV30 and TRBJ2-5; a possible D gene is TRBD2 (6 bases). The germline V gene has CDR1 GTSNPN and CDR2 SVGIG (reference sequence). The CDR3 has 12 amino acids. The CDR3 sequence is CARRAPGGTQYF. The CDR3 DNA follows: TGTGCCCGGAGGGCCCCCGGGGGGACCCAGTACTTC.

The rearrangement uses TRBV7-9 and TRBJ1-2, with D maybe TRBD1 (5 bases). Per the germline V gene, CDR1 is SEHNR and CDR2 is FQNEAQ (reference sequence). CDR3 size: 13 residues. V lost 5 bases and J lost 3, with 10 bases in between. In nucleotides, the CDR3 is TGTGCCAGCAGCCCAGGGCTTGACTATGGCTACACCTTC. This translates into CASSPGLDYGYTF.

The V and J genes are TRBV9 and TRBJ1-2; 9 bases match TRBD1. Germline-derived CDR1 and CDR2 are SGDLS and YYNGEE. V was pared by 5 bases and J by 4 bases, with 12 bases of the junction left unmatched. This CDR3 spans 16 amino acids. DNA for the CDR3: TGTGCCAGCAGGTCCGGGACAGGGTCATCCGCCTATGGCTACACCTTC. It is translated as CASRSGTGSSAYGYTF.